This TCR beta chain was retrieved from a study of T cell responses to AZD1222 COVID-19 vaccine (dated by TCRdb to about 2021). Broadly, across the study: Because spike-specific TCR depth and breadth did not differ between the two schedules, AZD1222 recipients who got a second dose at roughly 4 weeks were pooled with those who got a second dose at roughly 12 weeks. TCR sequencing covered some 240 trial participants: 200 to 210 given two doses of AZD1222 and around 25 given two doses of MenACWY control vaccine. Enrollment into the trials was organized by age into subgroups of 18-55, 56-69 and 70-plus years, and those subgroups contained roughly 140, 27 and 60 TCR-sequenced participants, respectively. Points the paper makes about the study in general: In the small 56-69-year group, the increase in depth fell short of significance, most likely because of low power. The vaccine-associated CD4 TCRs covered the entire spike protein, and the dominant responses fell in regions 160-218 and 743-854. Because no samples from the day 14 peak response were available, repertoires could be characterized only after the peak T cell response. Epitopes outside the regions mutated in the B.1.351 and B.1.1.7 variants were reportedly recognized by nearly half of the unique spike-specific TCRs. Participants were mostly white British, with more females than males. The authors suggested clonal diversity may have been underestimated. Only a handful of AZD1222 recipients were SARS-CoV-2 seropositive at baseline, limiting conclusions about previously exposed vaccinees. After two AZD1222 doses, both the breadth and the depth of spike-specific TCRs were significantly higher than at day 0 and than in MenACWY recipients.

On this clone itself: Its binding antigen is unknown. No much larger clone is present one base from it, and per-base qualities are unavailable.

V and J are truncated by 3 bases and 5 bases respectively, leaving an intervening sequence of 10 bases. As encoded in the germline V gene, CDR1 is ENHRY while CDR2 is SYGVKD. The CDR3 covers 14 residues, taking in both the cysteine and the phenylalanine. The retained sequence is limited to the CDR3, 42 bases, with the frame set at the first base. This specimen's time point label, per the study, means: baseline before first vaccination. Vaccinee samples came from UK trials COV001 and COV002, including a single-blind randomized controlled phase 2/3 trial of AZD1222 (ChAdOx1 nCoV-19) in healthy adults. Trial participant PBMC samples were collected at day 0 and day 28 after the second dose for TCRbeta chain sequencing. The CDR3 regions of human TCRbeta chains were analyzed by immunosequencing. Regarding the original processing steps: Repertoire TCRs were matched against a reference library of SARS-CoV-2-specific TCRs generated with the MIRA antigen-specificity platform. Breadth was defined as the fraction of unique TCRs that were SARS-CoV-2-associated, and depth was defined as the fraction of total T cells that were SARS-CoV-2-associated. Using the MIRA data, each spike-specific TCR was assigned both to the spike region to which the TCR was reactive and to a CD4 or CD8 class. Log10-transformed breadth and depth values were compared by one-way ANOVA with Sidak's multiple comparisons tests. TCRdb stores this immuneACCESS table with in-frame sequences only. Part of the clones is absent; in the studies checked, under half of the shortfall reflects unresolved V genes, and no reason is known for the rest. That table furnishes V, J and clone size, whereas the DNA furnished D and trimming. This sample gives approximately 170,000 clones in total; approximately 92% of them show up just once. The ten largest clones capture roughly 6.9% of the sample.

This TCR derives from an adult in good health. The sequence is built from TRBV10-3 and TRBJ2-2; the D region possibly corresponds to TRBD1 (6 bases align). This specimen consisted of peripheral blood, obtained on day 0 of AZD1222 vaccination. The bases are TGTGCCATCAGTGATACAGGGAAAACCGGGGAGCTGTTTTTT. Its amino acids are CAISDTGKTGELFF.